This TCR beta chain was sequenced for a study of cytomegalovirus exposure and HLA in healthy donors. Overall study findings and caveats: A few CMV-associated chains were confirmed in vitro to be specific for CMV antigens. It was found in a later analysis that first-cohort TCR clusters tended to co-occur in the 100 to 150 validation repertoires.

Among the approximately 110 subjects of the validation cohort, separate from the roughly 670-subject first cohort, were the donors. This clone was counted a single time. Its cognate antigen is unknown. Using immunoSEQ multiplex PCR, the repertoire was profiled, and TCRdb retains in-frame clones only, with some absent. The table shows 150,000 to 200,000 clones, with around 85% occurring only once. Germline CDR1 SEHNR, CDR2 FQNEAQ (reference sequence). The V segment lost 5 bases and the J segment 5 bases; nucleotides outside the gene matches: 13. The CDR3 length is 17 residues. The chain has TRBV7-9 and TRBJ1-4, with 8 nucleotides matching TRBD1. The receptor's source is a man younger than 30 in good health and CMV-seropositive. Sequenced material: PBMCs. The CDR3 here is CASSPFPRDRRNEKLFF. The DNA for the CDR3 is TGTGCCAGCAGCCCATTCCCCCGGGACAGGAGAAATGAAAAACTGTTTTTT.